The source of this T cell receptor beta chain is a study of shared clonotypes between healthy human individuals. Germline assignment: CDR1 MNHNS and CDR2 SASEGT. The CDR3 totals 11 residues. V was clipped by 8 bases and J by 4 bases, with 6 bases between them. Measured with immunoSEQ multiplex PCR; TCRdb has only the in-frame clones, and not every one. This table has around 980,000 clones, 70% to 80% appearing once. The sequenced sample consisted of memory CD4+ T cells from PBMCs. Subset defined: CD45RA-negative fraction. The TCR was taken from a man younger than 30 in good health. Some clones in this sample may be carry-over from other donors' samples. The chain uses TRBV6-1 and TRBJ1-3; D gene ambiguous. For the CDR3, the DNA is TGTGCCAGCCTGTCCGGAAACACCATATATTTT. Residues: CASLSGNTIYF.